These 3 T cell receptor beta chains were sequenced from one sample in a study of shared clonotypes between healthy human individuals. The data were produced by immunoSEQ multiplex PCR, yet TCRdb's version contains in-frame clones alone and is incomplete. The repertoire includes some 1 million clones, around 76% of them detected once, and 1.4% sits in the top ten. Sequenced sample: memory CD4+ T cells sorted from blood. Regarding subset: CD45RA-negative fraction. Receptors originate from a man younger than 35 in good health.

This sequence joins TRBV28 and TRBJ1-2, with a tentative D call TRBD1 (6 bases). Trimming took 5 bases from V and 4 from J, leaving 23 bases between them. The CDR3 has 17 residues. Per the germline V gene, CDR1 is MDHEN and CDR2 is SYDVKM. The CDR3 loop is CASSPPGTSFLSYGYTF. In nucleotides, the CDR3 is TGTGCCAGCAGTCCCCCCGGGACAAGTTTCCTATCCTATGGCTACACCTTC.

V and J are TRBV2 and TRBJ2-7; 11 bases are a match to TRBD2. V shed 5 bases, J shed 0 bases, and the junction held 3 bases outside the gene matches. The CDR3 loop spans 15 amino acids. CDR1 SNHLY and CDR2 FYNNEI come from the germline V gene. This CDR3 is CASSTSGGTSYEQYF. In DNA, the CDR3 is TGTGCCAGCAGTACTAGCGGGGGAACCTCCTACGAGCAGTACTTC.

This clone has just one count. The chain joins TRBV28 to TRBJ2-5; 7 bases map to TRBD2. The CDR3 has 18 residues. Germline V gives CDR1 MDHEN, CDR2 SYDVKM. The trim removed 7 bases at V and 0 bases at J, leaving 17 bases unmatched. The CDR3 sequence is CASTQAGLAVTYQETQYF. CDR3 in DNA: TGTGCCAGCACGCAAGCGGGGCTAGCGGTAACGTACCAAGAGACCCAGTACTTC.